The clone carrying this TCR beta chain has just a few counts. The data derive from a study of beta chain features in type 1 diabetes. Germline values: CDR1 MNHEY, CDR2 SVGAGI. V gave up 0 bases and J gave up 3 bases, with 14 bases separating them. CDR3 size: 16 residues. Since all of the isolated RNA was reverse transcribed, expressed TCRB transcripts were what got sequenced. Only in-frame clones appear in the TCRdb table, and some are missing; sequencing was by immunoSEQ multiplex PCR. The top ten hold 0.02% to 0.025% of the sample, which has fewer than 900,000 clones, 15% to 20% seen once. V and J are TRBV6-5 and TRBJ2-5; TRBD1 or TRBD2 may be the D gene (5 bases each). This TCR was sampled from a woman aged 18-29 years in good health. The sequencing input was naive CD4+ T cells from blood. The CDR3 DNA reads TGTGCCAGCAGTTACTCATCCGGGACGCGAGAAGAGACCCAGTACTTC. This sequence encodes CASSYSSGTREETQYF.